The T cell receptor (beta chain) under discussion was sequenced for a study of cytomegalovirus exposure and HLA in healthy donors. The PCR employed 60 Vbeta primers together with 13 Jbeta primers. The repertoire was sequenced with immunoSEQ multiplex PCR; TCRdb's copy has only in-frame clones and lacks some. The sample has 150,000 to 200,000 clones, more than 85% seen once. In germline, CDR1 is MGHRA, CDR2 YSYEKL. V shed 4 bases, J shed 7 bases, and the junction held 12 bases outside the gene matches. This CDR3 has 16 residues. The chain joins TRBV4-1 to TRBJ1-5; TRBD1 agrees at 8 bases. This receptor was identified in a girl under two years old in good health and CMV-seronegative. Sequenced: PBMCs. The CDR3 sequence: CASSPNAGGRRQPQHF. CDR3 DNA sequence: TGCGCCAGCAGCCCGAATGCAGGGGGCAGAAGACAGCCCCAGCATTTT.